A selection of T cell receptor beta chains follows, all from one sample in a study of cytotoxic CD8 clonotypes in ibrutinib-treated CLL. Measured with immunoSEQ multiplex PCR; TCRdb has only the in-frame clones, and not every one. The sample holds roughly 150,000 clones, roughly 80% seen once. The source material was PBMCs, sampled after 24 months of ibrutinib treatment. The receptors stem from a human donor with chronic lymphocytic leukemia. CDR3s include the opening cysteine and the closing phenylalanine or tryptophan. D genes are given only for firm matches. Expanded clones get a size class; other rows say once, few or many, or leave the size out.

v_gene,abundance,j_gene,d_gene,CDR3aa,CDR3nt
TRBV7-9,.,TRBJ2-2,.,CATLSGELFF,TGTGCCACCCTCAGCGGGGAGCTGTTTTTT
TRBV9,.,TRBJ1-4,TRBD1,CASSARGQGVTNEKLFF,TGTGCCAGCAGCGCGAGGGGACAGGGAGTAACTAATGAAAAACTGTTTTTT
TRBV19,few,TRBJ1-1,.,CASSESATEAFF,TGTGCCAGTAGTGAATCAGCCACTGAAGCTTTCTTT
TRBV5-1,.,TRBJ1-1,.,CASSLWGLGTEAFF,TGCGCCAGCAGCTTATGGGGGCTTGGCACTGAAGCTTTCTTT
TRBV30,.,TRBJ1-2,.,CAWGDRLNYGYTF,TGTGCCTGGGGTGACAGGTTAAACTATGGCTACACCTTC
TRBV7-6,.,TRBJ1-4,.,CASSLVGTKNEKLFF,TGTGCCAGCAGCTTAGTTGGGACAAAAAATGAAAAACTGTTTTTT
TRBV7-6,.,TRBJ2-5,.,CASSLAVTLGQETQYF,TGTGCCAGCAGCTTAGCGGTAACCCTAGGACAAGAGACCCAGTACTTC
TRBV4-1,.,TRBJ2-7,TRBD1,CASSHRQGGYEQYF,TGCGCCAGCAGCCATAGACAGGGTGGCTACGAGCAGTACTTC
TRBV7-3,.,TRBJ2-3,TRBD2,CASSFLAGVNTQYF,TGTGCCAGCAGCTTCCTAGCGGGAGTAAATACGCAGTATTTT
TRBV19,.,TRBJ2-7,TRBD2,CASRGTRGSSYGQYF,TGTGCCAGTAGGGGGACTAGGGGGAGCTCCTACGGGCAGTACTTC
TRBV9,.,TRBJ1-3,.,CASSVAPGNTIYF,TGTGCCAGCAGCGTAGCCCCTGGAAACACCATATATTTT
TRBV6-5,.,TRBJ1-5,TRBD1,CASSYGQGVNQPQHF,TGTGCCAGCAGTTACGGACAGGGGGTCAATCAGCCCCAGCATTTT
TRBV9,.,TRBJ2-1,.,CASSVEGHKNNEQFF,TGTGCCAGCAGCGTAGAAGGACACAAGAACAATGAGCAGTTCTTC
TRBV30,.,TRBJ2-2,.,CAWSTGELFF,TGTGCCTGGAGCACCGGGGAGCTGTTTTTT
TRBV7-6,.,TRBJ1-2,TRBD1,CASSLAPGQIYGYTF,TGTGCCAGCAGCTTAGCACCGGGACAGATCTATGGCTACACCTTC
TRBV7-8,.,TRBJ2-1,TRBD1,CASSDPDRANEQFF,TGTGCCAGCTCAGACCCGGACAGGGCCAATGAGCAGTTCTTC
TRBV4-3,.,TRBJ2-3,TRBD2,CASSLTNAGGPDTQYF,TGCGCCAGCAGCCTTACCAATGCGGGAGGGCCGGATACGCAGTATTTT
TRBV5-1,.,TRBJ2-1,.,CASSSDRYYNEQFF,TGCGCCAGCAGCTCAGACCGGTACTACAATGAGCAGTTCTTC
TRBV9,.,TRBJ2-7,.,CASSVDGDHYEQYF,TGTGCCAGCAGCGTAGACGGGGACCACTACGAGCAGTACTTC
TRBV9,.,TRBJ1-2,.,CASSVGGRGGSYGYTF,TGTGCCAGCAGCGTCGGGGGACGAGGTGGTAGCTATGGCTACACCTTC
TRBV18,once,TRBJ1-2,TRBD1,CASSLGEGANYGYTF,TGTGCCAGCTCACTTGGTGAGGGGGCGAACTATGGCTACACCTTC
TRBV5-1,.,TRBJ2-7,TRBD1,CASSLRQGASMSDEQYF,TGCGCCAGCAGCCTTCGACAGGGGGCGAGTATGAGTGACGAGCAGTACTTC
TRBV28,.,TRBJ1-4,TRBD1,CASSLIRAGGEKLFF,TGTGCCAGCAGTTTAATTCGGGCAGGGGGTGAAAAACTGTTTTTT
TRBV7-3,.,TRBJ1-6,.,CASRSYRFPHSPLHF,TGTGCCAGCAGGTCCTACAGGTTCCCACATTCACCCCTCCACTTT
TRBV30,.,TRBJ1-2,.,CAWSPRGRGYTF,TGTGCCTGGAGTCCGCGGGGGAGAGGCTACACCTTC
TRBV7-2,.,TRBJ1-5,.,CASSLYVGVVQPQHF,TGTGCCAGCAGCTTATACGTTGGGGTGGTCCAGCCCCAGCATTTT
TRBV5-4,.,TRBJ1-1,.,CASSLFLNTEAFF,TGTGCCAGCAGCTTGTTCCTGAACACTGAAGCTTTCTTT
TRBV18,.,TRBJ1-2,.,CASSDRDNYGYTF,TGTGCCAGCTCAGATCGGGATAACTATGGCTACACCTTC
TRBV7-8,.,TRBJ1-1,TRBD1,CASSRRDRGSNTEAFF,TGTGCCAGCAGCCGACGGGACAGGGGAAGTAACACTGAAGCTTTCTTT
TRBV10-3,.,TRBJ2-3,TRBD1,CAIRNRGQADTQYF,TGTGCCATCAGAAACAGGGGGCAGGCAGATACGCAGTATTTT
TRBV2,.,TRBJ1-1,.,CASRTRRNTEAFF,TGTGCCAGCCGGACAAGGAGGAACACTGAAGCTTTCTTT
TRBV7-9,.,TRBJ1-4,.,CASSSRPITNEKLFF,TGTGCCAGCAGCTCTAGACCAATAACTAATGAAAAACTGTTTTTT
TRBV11-2,.,TRBJ2-5,.,CASSFNGEETQYF,TGTGCCAGCAGCTTTAACGGGGAAGAGACCCAGTACTTC
TRBV6-5,.,TRBJ2-2,.,CASIYSRAENTGELFF,TGTGCCAGCATATACTCGAGGGCAGAGAACACCGGGGAGCTGTTTTTT
TRBV11-2,.,TRBJ1-1,.,CASSLDQGRTEAFF,TGTGCCAGCAGCTTAGATCAGGGTAGGACTGAAGCTTTCTTT
TRBV7-2,.,TRBJ1-1,.,CASSLSRNTEAFF,TGTGCCAGCAGCTTATCCCGTAACACTGAAGCTTTCTTT
TRBV10-2,once,TRBJ2-3,.,CASSARLAADTQYF,TGCGCCAGCAGTGCTAGGCTAGCTGCAGATACGCAGTATTTT
TRBV7-6,.,TRBJ2-7,.,CASSGWNSYEQYF,TGTGCCAGCAGCGGCTGGAACTCCTACGAGCAGTACTTC
TRBV7-3,.,TRBJ1-1,.,CASSPTGTSTEAFF,TGTGCCAGCAGCCCGACAGGCACTAGCACTGAAGCTTTCTTT
TRBV2,.,TRBJ1-2,.,CASSERQTANYGYTF,TGTGCCAGCAGTGAGCGGCAGACAGCTAACTATGGCTACACCTTC
TRBV5-5,.,TRBJ2-7,.,CASSLGPGGTLYEQYF,TGTGCCAGCAGCCTGGGACCGGGGGGCACCCTCTACGAGCAGTACTTC
TRBV5-1,.,TRBJ2-7,.,CASSLVGNAYEQYF,TGTGCCAGCAGCTTGGTCGGGAATGCCTACGAGCAGTACTTC
TRBV18,.,TRBJ1-2,.,CASSPGTYGYTF,TGTGCCAGCTCACCAGGGACCTATGGCTACACCTTC
TRBV5-1,.,TRBJ1-1,.,CASSLRGTEAFF,TGCGCCAGCAGCTTGAGGGGCACTGAAGCTTTCTTT
TRBV5-7,.,TRBJ2-1,.,CASSLGGAGIINEQFF,TGTGCCAGCAGCTTGGGCGGGGCAGGGATAATCAATGAGCAGTTCTTC
TRBV6-6,.,TRBJ1-4,.,CASSYVYAEKLFF,TGTGCCAGCAGTTACGTCTATGCTGAAAAACTGTTTTTT
TRBV19,once,TRBJ2-3,.,CASRVSTDTQYF,TGTGCCAGTAGGGTGAGCACAGATACGCAGTATTTT
TRBV6-5,.,TRBJ1-3,.,CASSYSQQALGNTIYF,TGTGCCAGCAGTTACTCTCAACAAGCATTGGGAAACACCATATATTTT
TRBV19,.,TRBJ1-3,.,CASSIRGDGNTIYF,TGTGCCAGTAGTATAAGAGGGGACGGAAACACCATATATTTT
TRBV30,.,TRBJ2-2,.,CAWTGGWELFF,TGTGCCTGGACGGGCGGCTGGGAGCTGTTTTTT
TRBV6-5,once,TRBJ2-3,.,CASSSRPAIAQYF,TGTGCCAGCAGTTCCCGACCCGCCATCGCGCAGTATTTT
TRBV7-2,.,TRBJ2-7,.,CASSLQSPPGEQYF,TGTGCCAGCAGCTTACAGTCCCCTCCGGGGGAGCAGTACTTC
TRBV9,.,TRBJ1-4,TRBD1,CASSVERGLNEKLFF,TGTGCCAGCAGCGTAGAAAGGGGGCTGAATGAAAAACTGTTTTTT